The sample holds many counts of the clone carrying this T cell receptor beta chain. No antigen is known for it. A read error may account for a junction end that differs from germline. The sample belongs to a study of Graves' ophthalmopathy and Graves' hyperthyroidism. The study, taken as a whole, reports: Forecasting of ophthalmopathy progression by the model achieved around 71% sensitivity and about 77% specificity.

Beta-chain TCR CDR3 regions were amplified from RNA transcripts. Second-round multiplex PCR followed a first-round RT-PCR using HTBI primers. TCRdb re-called the multiplex PCR reads through MiXCR, storing one row per CDR3 protein. The table includes hundreds of thousands of distinct CDR3 sequences, 35% to 50% detected once. The CDR3 is 15 amino acids. The germline V gene encodes CDR1 SGHRS and CDR2 YFSETQ. With a duration under 3 months, ophthalmopathy in the donors showed moderate-to-severe activity, CAS ≥3 and NOSPECS ≥4. The receptor was derived from an adult man with Graves' ophthalmopathy. This chain uses TRBV5-1 with TRBJ2-5, with TRBD2 matching 14 bases. The sequencing input was peripheral blood. Here the CDR3 DNA reads TGTGCCAGCAGCCCGGGACTAGCGGGAGAAGAGACCCAGTACTTC. Protein: CASSPGLAGEETQYF. The complete variable domain, with remaining parts taken from reference TRBV5-1 and TRBJ2-5, reads KAGVTQTPRYLIKTRGQQVTLSCSPISGHRSVSWYQQTPGQGLQFLFEYFSETQRNKGNFPGRFSGRQFSNSRSEMNVSTLELGDSALYLCASSPGLAGEETQYFGPGTRLLVL.